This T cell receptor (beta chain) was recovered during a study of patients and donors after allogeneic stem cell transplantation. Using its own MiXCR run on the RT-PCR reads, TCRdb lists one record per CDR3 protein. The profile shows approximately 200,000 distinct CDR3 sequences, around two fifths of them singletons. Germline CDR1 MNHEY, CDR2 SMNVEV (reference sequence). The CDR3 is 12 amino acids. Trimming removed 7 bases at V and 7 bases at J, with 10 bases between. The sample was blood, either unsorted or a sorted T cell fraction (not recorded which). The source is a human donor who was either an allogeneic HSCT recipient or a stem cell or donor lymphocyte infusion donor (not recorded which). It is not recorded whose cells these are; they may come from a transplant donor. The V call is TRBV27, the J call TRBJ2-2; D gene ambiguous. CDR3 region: CASTEFGGELFF. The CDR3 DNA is TGTGCCAGCACGGAGTTTGGCGGGGAGCTGTTTTTT.